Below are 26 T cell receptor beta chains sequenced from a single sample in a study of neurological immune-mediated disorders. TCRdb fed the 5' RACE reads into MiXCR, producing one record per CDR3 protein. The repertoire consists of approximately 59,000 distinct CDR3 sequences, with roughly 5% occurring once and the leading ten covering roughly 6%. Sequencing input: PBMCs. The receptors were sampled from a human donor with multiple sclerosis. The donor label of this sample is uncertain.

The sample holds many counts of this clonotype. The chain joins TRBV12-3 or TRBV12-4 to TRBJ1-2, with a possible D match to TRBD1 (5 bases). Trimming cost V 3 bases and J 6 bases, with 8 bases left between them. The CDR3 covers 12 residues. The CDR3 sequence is CASSFTGHGYTF. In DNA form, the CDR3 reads TGTGCCAGCAGTTTTACGGGACATGGCTACACCTTC.

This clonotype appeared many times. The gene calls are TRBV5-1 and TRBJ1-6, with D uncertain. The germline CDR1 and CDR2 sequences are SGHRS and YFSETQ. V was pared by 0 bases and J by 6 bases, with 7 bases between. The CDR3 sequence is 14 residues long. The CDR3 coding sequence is TGCGCCAGCAGCTTGGATGGCCTTAATTCACCCCTCCACTTT. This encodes CASSLDGLNSPLHF.

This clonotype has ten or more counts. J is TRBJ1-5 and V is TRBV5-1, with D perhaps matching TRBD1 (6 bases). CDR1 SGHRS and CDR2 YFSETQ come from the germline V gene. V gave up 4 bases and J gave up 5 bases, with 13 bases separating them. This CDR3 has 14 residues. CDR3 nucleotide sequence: TGCGCCAGCAGCCCTCCCCAGGGGTATCAGCCCCAGCATTTT. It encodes CASSPPQGYQPQHF.

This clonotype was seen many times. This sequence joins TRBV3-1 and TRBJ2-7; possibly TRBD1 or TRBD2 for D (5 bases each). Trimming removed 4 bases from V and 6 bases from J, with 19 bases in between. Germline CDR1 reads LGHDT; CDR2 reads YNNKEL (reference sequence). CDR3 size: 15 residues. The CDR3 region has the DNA TGTGCCAGCAGCCCAGTGGGGGAACGTGTACGCGAGCAGTACTTC. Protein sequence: CASSPVGERVREQYF.

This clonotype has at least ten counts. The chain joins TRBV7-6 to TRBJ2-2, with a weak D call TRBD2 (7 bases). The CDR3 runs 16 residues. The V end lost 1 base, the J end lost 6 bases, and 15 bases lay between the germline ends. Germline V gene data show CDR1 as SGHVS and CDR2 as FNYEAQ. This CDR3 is CASSLEGGAAAGELFF. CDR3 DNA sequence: TGTGCCAGCAGCTTAGAGGGGGGGGCCGCTGCCGGGGAGCTGTTTTTT.

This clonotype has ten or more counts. CDR3 amino acids: CASSVAGGFTDTQYF. The CDR3 DNA reads as TGTGCCAGCAGTGTGGCGGGGGGATTCACAGATACGCAGTATTTT. This sequence joins TRBV9 and TRBJ2-3, with 8 positions matching TRBD2. The CDR3 covers 15 residues. Germline V gene data show CDR1 as SGDLS and CDR2 as YYNGEE. Germline trimming cut 5 bases from V and 2 bases from J; bases unmatched to any gene: 7.

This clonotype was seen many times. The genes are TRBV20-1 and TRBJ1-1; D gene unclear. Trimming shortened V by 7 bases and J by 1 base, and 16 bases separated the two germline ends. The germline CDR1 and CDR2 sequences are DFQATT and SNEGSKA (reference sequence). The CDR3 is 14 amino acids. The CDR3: CSVPDMMTNTEAFF. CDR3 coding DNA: TGCAGTGTTCCGGATATGATGACGAACACTGAAGCTTTCTTT.

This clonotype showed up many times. CDR3 residues: CASSGRQGKARYEQYF. In DNA, the CDR3 is TGTGCCAGCAGCGGCCGACAGGGAAAAGCAAGGTACGAGCAGTACTTC. The genes are TRBV7-8 and TRBJ2-7; TRBD1 matches 7 bases. Germline CDR1 and CDR2: SGHVS and FQNEAQ. J gave up 4 bases and V 5 bases, and 14 bases lay outside the gene matches. This CDR3 is built from 16 residues.

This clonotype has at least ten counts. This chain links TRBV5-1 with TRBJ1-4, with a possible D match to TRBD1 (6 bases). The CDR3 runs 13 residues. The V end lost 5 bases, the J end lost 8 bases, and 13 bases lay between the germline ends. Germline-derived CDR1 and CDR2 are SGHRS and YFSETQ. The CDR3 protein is CASRDQGGEKLFF. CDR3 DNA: TGCGCCAGCAGAGATCAAGGGGGGGAAAAACTGTTTTTT.

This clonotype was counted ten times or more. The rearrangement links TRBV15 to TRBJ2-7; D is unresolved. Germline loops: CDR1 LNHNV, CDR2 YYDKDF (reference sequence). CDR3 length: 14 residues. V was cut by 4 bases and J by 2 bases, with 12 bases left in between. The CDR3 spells CATSKYQPAYEQYF. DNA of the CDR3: TGTGCCACCAGCAAATATCAGCCCGCCTACGAGCAGTACTTC. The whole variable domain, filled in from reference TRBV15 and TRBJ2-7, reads DAMVIQNPRYQVTQFGKPVTLSCSQTLNHNVMYWYQQKSSQAPKLLFHYYDKDFNNEADTPDNFQSRRPNTSFCFLDIRSPGLGDTAMYLCATSKYQPAYEQYFGPGTRLTVT.

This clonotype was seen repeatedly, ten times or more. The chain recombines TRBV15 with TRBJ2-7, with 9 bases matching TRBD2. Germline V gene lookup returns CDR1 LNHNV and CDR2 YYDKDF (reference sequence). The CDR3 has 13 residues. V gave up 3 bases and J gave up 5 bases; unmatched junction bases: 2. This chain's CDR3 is CATSRGLADEQYF. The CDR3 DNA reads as TGTGCCACCAGCAGGGGACTAGCCGACGAGCAGTACTTC.

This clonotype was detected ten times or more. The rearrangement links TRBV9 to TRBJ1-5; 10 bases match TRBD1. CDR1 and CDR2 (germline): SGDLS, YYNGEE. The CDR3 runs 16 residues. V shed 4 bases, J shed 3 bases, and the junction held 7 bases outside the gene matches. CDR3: CASSPGTGANNQPQHF. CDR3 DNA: TGTGCCAGCAGCCCTGGGACAGGGGCCAACAATCAGCCCCAGCATTTT.

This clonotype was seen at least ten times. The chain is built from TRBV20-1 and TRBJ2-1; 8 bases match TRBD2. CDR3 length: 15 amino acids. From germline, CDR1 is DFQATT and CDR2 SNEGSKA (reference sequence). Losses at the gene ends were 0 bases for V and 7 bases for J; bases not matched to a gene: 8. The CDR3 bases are TGCAGTGCTAGAGATCCCCGGGGGGGCGTGAATGAGCAGTTCTTC. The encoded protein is CSARDPRGGVNEQFF.

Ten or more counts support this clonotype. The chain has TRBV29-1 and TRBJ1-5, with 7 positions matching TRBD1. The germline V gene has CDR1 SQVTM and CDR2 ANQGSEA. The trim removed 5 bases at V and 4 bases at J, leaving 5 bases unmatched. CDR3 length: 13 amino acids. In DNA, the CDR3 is TGCAGCGTTTCAGGGGGGTGGAATCAGCCCCAGCATTTT. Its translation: CSVSGGWNQPQHF. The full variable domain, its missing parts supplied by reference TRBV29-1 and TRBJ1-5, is SAVISQKPSRDICQRGTSLTIQCQVDSQVTMMFWYRQQPGQSLTLIATANQGSEATYESGFVIDKFPISRPNLTFSTLTVSNMSPEDSSIYLCSVSGGWNQPQHFGDGTRLSIL.

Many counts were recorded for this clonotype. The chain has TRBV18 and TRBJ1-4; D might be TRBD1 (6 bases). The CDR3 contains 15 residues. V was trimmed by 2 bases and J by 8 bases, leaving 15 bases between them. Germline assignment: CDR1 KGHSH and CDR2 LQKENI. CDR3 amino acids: CASSPARGAEEKLFF. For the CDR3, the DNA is TGTGCCAGCTCACCAGCACGGGGGGCGGAAGAAAAACTGTTTTTT.

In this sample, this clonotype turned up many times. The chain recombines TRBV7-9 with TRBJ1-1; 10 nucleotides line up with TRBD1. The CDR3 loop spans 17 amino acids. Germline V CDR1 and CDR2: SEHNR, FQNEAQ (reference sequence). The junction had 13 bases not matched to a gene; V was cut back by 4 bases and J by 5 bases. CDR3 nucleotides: TGTGCCAGCAGCTCGGGGGACAGGGGTTTCGAGGGGACTGAAGCTTTCTTT. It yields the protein CASSSGDRGFEGTEAFF.

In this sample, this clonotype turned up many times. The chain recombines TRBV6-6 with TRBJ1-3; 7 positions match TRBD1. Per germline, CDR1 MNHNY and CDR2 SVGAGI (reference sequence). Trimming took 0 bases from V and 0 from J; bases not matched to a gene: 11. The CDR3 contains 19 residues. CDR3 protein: CASSYSVGGQIFSGNTIYF. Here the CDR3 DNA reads TGTGCCAGCAGTTACTCAGTAGGGGGACAGATTTTCTCTGGAAACACCATATATTTT.

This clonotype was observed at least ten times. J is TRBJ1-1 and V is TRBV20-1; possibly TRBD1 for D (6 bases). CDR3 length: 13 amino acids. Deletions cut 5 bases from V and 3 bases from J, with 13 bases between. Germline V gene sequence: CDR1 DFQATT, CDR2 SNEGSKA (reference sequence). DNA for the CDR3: TGCAGTGCTCAACAGGGTGGGGACACTGAAGCTTTCTTT. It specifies CSAQQGGDTEAFF.

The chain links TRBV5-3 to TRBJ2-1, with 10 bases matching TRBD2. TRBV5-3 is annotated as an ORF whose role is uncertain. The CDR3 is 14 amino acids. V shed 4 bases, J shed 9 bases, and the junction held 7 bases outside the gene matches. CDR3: CARSGSGGPAEQFF. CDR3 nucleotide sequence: TGTGCCAGAAGCGGTAGCGGGGGGCCAGCTGAGCAGTTCTTC.

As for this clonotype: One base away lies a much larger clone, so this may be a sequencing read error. In DNA form, the CDR3 reads TGCGCCAGCAGCTTCGGGACAGGGGACCCCGGGGAGCTGTTTTTT. As protein: CASSFGTGDPGELFF. This chain links TRBV5-1 with TRBJ2-2; TRBD1 aligns across 10 bases. CDR3 length: 15 amino acids. With 2 bases clipped from V and 6 bases from J, the junction kept 4 bases outside the gene matches. The V gene's germline CDR1 is SGHRS and CDR2 YFSETQ.

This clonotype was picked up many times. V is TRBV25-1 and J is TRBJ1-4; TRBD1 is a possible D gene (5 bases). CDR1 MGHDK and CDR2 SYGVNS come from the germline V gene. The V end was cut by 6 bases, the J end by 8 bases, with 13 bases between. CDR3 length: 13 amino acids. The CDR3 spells CASSAGSGEKLFF. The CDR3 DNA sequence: TGTGCCAGCAGCGCAGGGTCGGGGGAAAAACTGTTTTTT.

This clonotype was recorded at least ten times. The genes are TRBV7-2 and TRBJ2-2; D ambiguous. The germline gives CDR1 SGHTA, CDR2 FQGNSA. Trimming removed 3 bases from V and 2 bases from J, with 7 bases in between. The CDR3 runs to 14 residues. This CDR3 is CASSFAANTGELFF. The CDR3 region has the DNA TGTGCCAGCAGCTTCGCAGCAAACACCGGGGAGCTGTTTTTT.

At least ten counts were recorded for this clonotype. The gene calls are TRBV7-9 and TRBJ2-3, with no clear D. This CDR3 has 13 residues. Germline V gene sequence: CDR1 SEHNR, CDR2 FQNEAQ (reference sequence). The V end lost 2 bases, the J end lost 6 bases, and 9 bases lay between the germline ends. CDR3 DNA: TGTGCCAGCAGCTTACGCCAAATCGATACGCAGTATTTT. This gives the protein CASSLRQIDTQYF.

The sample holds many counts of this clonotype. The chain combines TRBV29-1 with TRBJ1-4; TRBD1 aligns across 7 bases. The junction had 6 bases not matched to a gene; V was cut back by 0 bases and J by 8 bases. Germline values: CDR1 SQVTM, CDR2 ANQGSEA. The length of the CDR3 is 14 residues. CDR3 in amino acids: CSVEEMPGGEKLFF. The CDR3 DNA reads TGCAGCGTTGAAGAAATGCCAGGGGGAGAAAAACTGTTTTTT.

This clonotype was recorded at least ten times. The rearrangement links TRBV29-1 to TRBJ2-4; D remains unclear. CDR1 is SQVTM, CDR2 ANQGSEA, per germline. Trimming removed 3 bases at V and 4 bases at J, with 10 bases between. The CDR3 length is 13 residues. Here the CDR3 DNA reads TGCAGCGTTGATAGGCTAGGAAAAAACATTCAGTACTTC. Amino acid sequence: CSVDRLGKNIQYF. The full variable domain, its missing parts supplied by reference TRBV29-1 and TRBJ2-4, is SAVISQKPSRDICQRGTSLTIQCQVDSQVTMMFWYRQQPGQSLTLIATANQGSEATYESGFVIDKFPISRPNLTFSTLTVSNMSPEDSSIYLCSVDRLGKNIQYFGAGTRLSVL.

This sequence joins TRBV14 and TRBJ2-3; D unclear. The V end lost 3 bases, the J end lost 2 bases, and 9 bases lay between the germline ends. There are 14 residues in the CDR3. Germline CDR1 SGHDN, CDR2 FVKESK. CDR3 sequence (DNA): TGTGCCAGCAGCCAGTGGATCTACACAGATACGCAGTATTTT. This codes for CASSQWIYTDTQYF.